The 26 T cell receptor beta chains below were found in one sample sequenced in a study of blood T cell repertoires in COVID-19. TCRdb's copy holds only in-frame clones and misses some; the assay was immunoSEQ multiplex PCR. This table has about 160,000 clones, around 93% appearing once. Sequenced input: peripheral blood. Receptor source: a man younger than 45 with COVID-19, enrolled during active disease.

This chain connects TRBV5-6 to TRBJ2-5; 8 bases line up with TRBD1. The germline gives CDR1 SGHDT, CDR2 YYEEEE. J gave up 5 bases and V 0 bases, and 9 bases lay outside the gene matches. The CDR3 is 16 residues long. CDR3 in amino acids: CASSLAPDRAGETQYF. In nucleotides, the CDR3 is TGTGCCAGCAGCTTGGCCCCGGACAGGGCCGGGGAGACCCAGTACTTC.

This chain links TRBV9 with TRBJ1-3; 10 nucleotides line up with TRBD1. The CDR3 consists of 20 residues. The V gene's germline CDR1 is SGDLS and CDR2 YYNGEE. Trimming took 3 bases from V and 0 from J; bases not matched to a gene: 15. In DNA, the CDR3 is TGTGCCAGCAGCGGCTTACACCGGGACAGGGGAATTCTCTCTGGAAACACCATATATTTT. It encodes CASSGLHRDRGILSGNTIYF.

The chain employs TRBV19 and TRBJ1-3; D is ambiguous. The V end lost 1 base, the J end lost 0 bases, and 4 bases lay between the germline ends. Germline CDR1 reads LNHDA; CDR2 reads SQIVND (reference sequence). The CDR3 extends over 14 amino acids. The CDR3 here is CASSIGASGNTIYF. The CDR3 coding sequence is TGTGCCAGTAGTATAGGGGCCTCTGGAAACACCATATATTTT.

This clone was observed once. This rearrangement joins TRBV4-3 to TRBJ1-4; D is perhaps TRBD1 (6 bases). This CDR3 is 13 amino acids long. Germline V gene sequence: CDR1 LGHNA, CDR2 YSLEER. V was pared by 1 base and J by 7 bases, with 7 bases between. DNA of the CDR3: TGCGCCAGCAGCCAAGTCAGGGGTGAAAAACTGTTTTTT. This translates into CASSQVRGEKLFF.

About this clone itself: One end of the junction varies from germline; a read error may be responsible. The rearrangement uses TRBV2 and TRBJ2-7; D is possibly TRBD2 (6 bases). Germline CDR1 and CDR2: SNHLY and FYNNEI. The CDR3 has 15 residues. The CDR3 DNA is TGTGCCAGCACTGAAGCGCGGGGCCTTAGTTACGAGCAGTACTTC. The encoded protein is CASTEARGLSYEQYF.

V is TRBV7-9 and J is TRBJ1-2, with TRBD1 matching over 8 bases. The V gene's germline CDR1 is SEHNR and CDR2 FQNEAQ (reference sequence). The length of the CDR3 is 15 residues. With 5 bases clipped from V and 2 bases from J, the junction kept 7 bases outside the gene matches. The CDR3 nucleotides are TGTGCCAGCAGCGCAACCCGACAGGGGAACTATGGCTACACCTTC. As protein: CASSATRQGNYGYTF.

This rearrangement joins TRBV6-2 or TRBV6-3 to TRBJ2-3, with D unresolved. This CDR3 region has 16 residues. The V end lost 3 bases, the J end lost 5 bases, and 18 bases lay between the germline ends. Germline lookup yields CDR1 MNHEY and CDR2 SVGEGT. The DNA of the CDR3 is TGTGCCAGCAGTTATCTAGTAGCACCTGTAAAAGATACGCAGTATTTT. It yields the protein CASSYLVAPVKDTQYF.

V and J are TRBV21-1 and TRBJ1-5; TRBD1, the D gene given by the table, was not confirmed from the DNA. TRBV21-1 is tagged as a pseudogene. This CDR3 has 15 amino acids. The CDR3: CASSPQYRFNQPQHF. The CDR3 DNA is TGTGCCAGCAGCCCTCAATACAGGTTCAATCAGCCCCAGCATTTT.

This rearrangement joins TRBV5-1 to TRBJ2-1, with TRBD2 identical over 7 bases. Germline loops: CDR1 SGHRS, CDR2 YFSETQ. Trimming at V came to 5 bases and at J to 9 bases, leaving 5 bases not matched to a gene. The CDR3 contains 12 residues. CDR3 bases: TGCGCCAGCAGGGTTAGGGAGGGTGAGCAGTTCTTC. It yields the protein CASRVREGEQFF.

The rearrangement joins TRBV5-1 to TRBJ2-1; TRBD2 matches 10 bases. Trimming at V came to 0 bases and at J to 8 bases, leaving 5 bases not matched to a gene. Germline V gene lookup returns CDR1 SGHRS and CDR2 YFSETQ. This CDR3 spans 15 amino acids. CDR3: CASSLEAGGPYEQFF. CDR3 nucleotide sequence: TGCGCCAGCAGCTTGGAAGCGGGGGGGCCATATGAGCAGTTCTTC.

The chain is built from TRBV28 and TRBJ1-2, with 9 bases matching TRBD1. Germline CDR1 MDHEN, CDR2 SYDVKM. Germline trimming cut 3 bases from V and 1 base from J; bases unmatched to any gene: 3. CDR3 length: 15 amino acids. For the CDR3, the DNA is TGTGCCAGCAGTTTCCGGGACAGGGTTAACTATGGCTACACCTTC. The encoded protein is CASSFRDRVNYGYTF.

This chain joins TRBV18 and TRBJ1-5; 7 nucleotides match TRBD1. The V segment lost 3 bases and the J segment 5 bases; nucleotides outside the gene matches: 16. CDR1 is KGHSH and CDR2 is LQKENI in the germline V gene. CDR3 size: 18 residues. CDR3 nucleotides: TGTGCCAGCTCACCGCGGCAGGGGGTTAGCCTGTGGGATCAGCCCCAGCATTTT. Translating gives CASSPRQGVSLWDQPQHF.

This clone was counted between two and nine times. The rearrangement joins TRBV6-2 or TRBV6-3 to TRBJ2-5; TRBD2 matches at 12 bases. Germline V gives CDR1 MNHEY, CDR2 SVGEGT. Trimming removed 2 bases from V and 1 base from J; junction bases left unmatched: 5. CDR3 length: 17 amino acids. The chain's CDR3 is CASSYPLAGGIQETQYF. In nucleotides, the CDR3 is TGTGCCAGCAGTTACCCCCTAGCGGGAGGGATCCAAGAGACCCAGTACTTC.

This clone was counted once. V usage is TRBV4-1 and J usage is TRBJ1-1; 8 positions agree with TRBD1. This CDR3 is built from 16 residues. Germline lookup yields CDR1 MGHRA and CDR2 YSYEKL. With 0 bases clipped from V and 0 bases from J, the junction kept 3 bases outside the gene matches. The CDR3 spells CASSQEEGQVNTEAFF. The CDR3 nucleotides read TGCGCCAGCAGCCAAGAGGAGGGACAGGTGAACACTGAAGCTTTCTTT.

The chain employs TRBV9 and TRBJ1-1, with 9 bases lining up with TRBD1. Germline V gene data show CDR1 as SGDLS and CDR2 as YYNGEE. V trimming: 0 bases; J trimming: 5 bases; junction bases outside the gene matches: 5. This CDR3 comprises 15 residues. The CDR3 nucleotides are TGTGCCAGCAGCGTAGGGGGACAGGGATATACTGAAGCTTTCTTT. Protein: CASSVGGQGYTEAFF.

CDR3 protein: CATSGGIGGYTF. CDR3 in DNA: TGTGCCACCAGTGGCGGGATCGGTGGCTACACCTTC. The V gene is TRBV24-1, the J gene TRBJ1-2; D unclear. CDR1 is KGHDR, CDR2 SFDVKD, per germline. The CDR3 runs to 12 residues. Trimming removed 5 bases at V and 7 bases at J, with 10 bases between.

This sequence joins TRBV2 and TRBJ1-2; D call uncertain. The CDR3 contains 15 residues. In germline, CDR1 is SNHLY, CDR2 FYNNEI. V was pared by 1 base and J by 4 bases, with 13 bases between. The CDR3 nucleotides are TGTGCCAGCAGTGAAGGGAGGCAGCCAGTCTATGGCTACACCTTC. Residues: CASSEGRQPVYGYTF.

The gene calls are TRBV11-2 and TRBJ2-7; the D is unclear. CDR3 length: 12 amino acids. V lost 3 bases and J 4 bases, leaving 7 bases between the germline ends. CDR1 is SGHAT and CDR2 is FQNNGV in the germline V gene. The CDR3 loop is CASSLGSYEQYF. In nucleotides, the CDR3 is TGTGCCAGCAGCTTGGGCAGTTACGAGCAGTACTTC.

The DNA of the CDR3 is TGTGCCAGCAGTAGGGAGTCAGGGGGAATACATGAGCAGTTCTTC. This gives the protein CASSRESGGIHEQFF. V gene TRBV6-5 combines with J gene TRBJ2-1, with 7 bases that match TRBD1. From germline, CDR1 is MNHEY and CDR2 SVGAGI. This CDR3 region has 15 residues. J lost 8 bases, V lost 5 bases, and 12 bases had no gene match.

CDR3 sequence: CASSARRQGEQYF. The CDR3, as DNA: TGTGCCAGCAGCGCACGGCGACAGGGGGAGCAGTACTTC. The J gene is TRBJ2-7, the V gene TRBV12-3 or TRBV12-4, with 8 bases identical to TRBD1. The CDR3 contains 13 residues. Germline trimming cut 6 bases from V and 7 bases from J; bases unmatched to any gene: 8.

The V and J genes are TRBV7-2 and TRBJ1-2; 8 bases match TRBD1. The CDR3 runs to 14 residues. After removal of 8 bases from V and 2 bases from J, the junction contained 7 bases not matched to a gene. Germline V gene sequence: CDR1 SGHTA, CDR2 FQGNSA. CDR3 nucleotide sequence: TGTGCCAGCCAAGACAGGGGCGGGAACTATGGCTACACCTTC. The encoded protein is CASQDRGGNYGYTF. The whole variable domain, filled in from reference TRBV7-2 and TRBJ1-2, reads GAGVSQSPSNKVTEKGKDVELRCDPISGHTALYWYRQSLGQGLEFLIYFQGNSAPDKSGLPSDRFSAERTGGSVSTLTIQRTQQEDSAVYLCASQDRGGNYGYTFGSGTRLTVV.

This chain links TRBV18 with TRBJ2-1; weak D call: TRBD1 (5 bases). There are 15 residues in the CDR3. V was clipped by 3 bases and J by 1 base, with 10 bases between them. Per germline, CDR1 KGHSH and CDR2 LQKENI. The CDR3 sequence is CASSPPGISYNEQFF. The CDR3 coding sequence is TGTGCCAGCTCACCCCCAGGGATATCCTACAATGAGCAGTTCTTC.

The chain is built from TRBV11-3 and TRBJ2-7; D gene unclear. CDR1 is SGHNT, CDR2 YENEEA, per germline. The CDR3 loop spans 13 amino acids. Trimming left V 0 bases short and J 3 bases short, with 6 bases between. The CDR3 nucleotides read TGTGCCAGCAGCTTAGAGTCAGTCTACGAGCAGTACTTC. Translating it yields CASSLESVYEQYF.

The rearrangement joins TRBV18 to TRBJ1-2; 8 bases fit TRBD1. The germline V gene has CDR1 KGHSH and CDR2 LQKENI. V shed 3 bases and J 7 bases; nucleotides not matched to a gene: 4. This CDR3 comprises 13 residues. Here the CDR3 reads CASSPDRDFGYTF. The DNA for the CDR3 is TGTGCCAGCTCACCGGACAGGGATTTTGGCTACACCTTC.

The CDR3 loop reads CASSRGDRLYFSYNSPLHF. As DNA, the CDR3 is TGCGCCAGCAGTCGGGGGGACAGGTTGTATTTCTCCTATAATTCACCCCTCCACTTT. The V and J genes are TRBV23-1 and TRBJ1-6; 8 nucleotides align to TRBD1. TRBV23-1 is classed as an ORF, of uncertain function. V shed 4 bases and J 0 bases; nucleotides not matched to a gene: 11. CDR3 length: 19 residues.

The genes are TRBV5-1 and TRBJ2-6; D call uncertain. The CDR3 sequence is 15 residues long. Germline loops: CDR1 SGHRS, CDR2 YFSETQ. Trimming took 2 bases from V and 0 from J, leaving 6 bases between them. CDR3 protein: CASSLAGSGANVLTF. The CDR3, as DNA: TGCGCCAGCAGCTTAGCAGGCTCTGGGGCCAACGTCCTGACTTTC.